This T cell receptor beta chain was identified during a study of shared clonotypes between healthy human individuals. The assay used deep level. The genomic DNA of each subset was split evenly across several immunoSEQ plates. The data were produced by immunoSEQ multiplex PCR, yet TCRdb's version contains in-frame clones alone and is incomplete. The sample lists approximately 1.5 million clones; 98% to 99% were seen once. The study, taken as a whole, reports: Of the naive CD4 clonotypes, around 4.8% were shared across a few donors.

HIV-negative, healthy adults without recent acute infections or vaccinations were the donors. Comment on this clone: As yet, its antigen is unknown.

The CDR3 runs 12 residues. The germline V and J ends were trimmed by 5 bases and 1 base, with 5 bases remaining between them. CDR1 and CDR2 from the germline V gene are MGHDK and SYGVNS. This receptor was taken from a man younger than 40 in good health. The chain recombines TRBV25-1 with TRBJ2-5; D unresolved. The sample taken for sequencing was naive CD4+ T cells sorted from blood. Subset given: CD45RA+ positively selected. The CDR3 DNA is TGTGCCAGCAGTCTCATCCAAGAGACCCAGTACTTC. This sequence encodes CASSLIQETQYF.